This record looks at one TCR beta chain sequence and its context. Its antigen remains unknown. Construction of TCR beta libraries relied on iRepertoire HTBI primers and on Arm-PCR targeting CDR3 regions. TCRdb recomputed calls from the multiplex PCR reads with MiXCR, one row per CDR3 protein. Of 350,000 to 550,000 distinct CDR3 sequences listed, 15% are singletons. Time point in this sample: newly diagnosed GD, antithyroid drugs for less than 3 months. From RNA extracted from PBMCs, the TCR library was made. This entry belongs to a study of regulatory T cells in long-lasting Graves disease. Whole-study context: Graves' patients, newly diagnosed, had taken antithyroid drugs under 3 months.

Whole-study results and caveats: With persistent disease, TRBV28, TRBJ1-2 and TRBJ2-5 were the favored segments.

There are 15 residues in the CDR3. V lost 4 bases, J lost 6 bases, and 11 bases stayed unmatched. The germline CDR1 and CDR2 sequences are DFQATT and SNEGSKA (reference sequence). This sample was shared with a second study, whose subject was T cells in Graves' hyperthyroidism and ophthalmopathy. That source notes: Over 18 months, lack of ophthalmopathy progression marked Graves' hyperthyroidism as stable.

This specimen consisted of peripheral blood mononuclear cells (PBMCs), obtained at new diagnosis, from a patient treated with antithyroid drugs. This receptor was identified in a woman in her twenties or thirties with Graves disease. The rearrangement uses TRBV20-1 and TRBJ2-1, with 8 bases that match TRBD2. This chain's CDR3 is CSAKVAGKEVNEQFF. The CDR3 bases are TGCAGTGCTAAAGTAGCGGGAAAAGAGGTCAATGAGCAGTTCTTC.